A selection of T cell receptor beta chains follows, all from one sample in a study of PD-1 blockade in classical Hodgkin lymphoma. Sequencing was performed with immunoSEQ multiplex PCR; in TCRdb, only in-frame clones are kept and a portion is missing. The sample contains about 21,000 clones, 68% of which appear only once. The sequencing used peripheral blood mononuclear cells (PBMCs), collected at baseline. These receptors all come from a human donor with classical Hodgkin lymphoma. Each CDR3 is given with its conserved first and last residue. A D gene is named only where the DNA matches it firmly. Some rows have no size entry. The others give once, few or many, or a class for an expanded clone.

TRBD2 TRBJ2-2 TRBV2 . CASSIAGGRTGELFF TGTGCCAGCAGCATAGCGGGGGGCCGAACCGGGGAGCTGTTTTTT
TRBD1 TRBJ2-5 TRBV9 . CASSSGQGGRVETQYF TGTGCCAGCAGTTCTGGACAGGGCGGGCGGGTGGAGACCCAGTACTTC
. TRBJ1-2 TRBV4-2 once CASSQEWEPAGYTF TGTGCCAGCAGCCAAGAGTGGGAGCCAGCTGGCTACACCTTC
TRBD1 TRBJ2-7 TRBV18 medium-sized CASSLRDRGPYEQYF TGTGCCAGCTCACTCCGGGACAGGGGGCCCTACGAGCAGTACTTC
TRBD1 TRBJ2-5 TRBV6-1 . CASSEVGRGTETQYF TGTGCCAGCAGTGAAGTGGGCAGGGGGACGGAGACCCAGTACTTC
TRBD2 TRBJ2-7 TRBV6-1 . CASKFGSGGGYEQYF TGTGCCAGCAAGTTTGGTAGCGGGGGCGGCTACGAGCAGTACTTC
. TRBJ1-6 TRBV15 . CATSPQGGSPLHF TGTGCCACCTCGCCTCAGGGAGGTTCACCCCTCCACTTT
TRBD2 TRBJ2-2 TRBV7-6 few CASSVPGLAGGPDTGELFF TGTGCCAGCAGCGTACCGGGACTAGCGGGAGGGCCGGACACCGGGGAGCTGTTTTTT
. TRBJ2-1 TRBV6-4 few CASGDTRSSYNEQFF TGTGCCAGCGGGGATACACGGAGCTCCTACAATGAGCAGTTCTTC
. TRBJ1-2 TRBV29-1 once CSVGITSGYTF TGCAGCGTAGGGATCACAAGTGGCTACACCTTC
. TRBJ2-7 TRBV5-8 few CASSLEAASYEQYF TGTGCCAGCAGCTTGGAGGCAGCCTCCTACGAGCAGTACTTC
. TRBJ1-2 TRBV2 . CASSETDYGYTF TGTGCCAGCAGTGAAACGGACTATGGCTACACCTTC
TRBD1 TRBJ2-7 TRBV28 . CASSLGTGVPSLKYF TGTGCCAGCAGTTTAGGGACAGGTGTACCCTCTTTGAAGTACTTC
. TRBJ2-5 TRBV15 few CATSRTRVRETQYF TGTGCCACCAGCAGAACCAGGGTACGGGAGACCCAGTACTTC
TRBD2 TRBJ2-7 TRBV28 . CASTTTPPKREGYEQYF TGTGCCAGCACCACTACCCCACCCAAGCGGGAGGGTTACGAGCAGTACTTC
TRBD1 TRBJ1-4 TRBV28 . CASSYPGTGLEKLFF TGTGCCAGCAGTTATCCCGGGACAGGTCTTGAAAAACTGTTTTTT
. TRBJ2-7 TRBV5-1 once CASSFNAGFRYEQYF TGCGCCAGCAGCTTTAACGCCGGTTTTCGCTACGAGCAGTACTTC
. TRBJ1-5 TRBV2 . CASSPIGNQPQHF TGTGCCAGCAGTCCCATTGGGAATCAGCCCCAGCATTTT
TRBD2 TRBJ2-1 TRBV15 . CATSSGLVNEQFF TGTGCCACCAGCAGCGGACTAGTCAATGAGCAGTTCTTC
TRBD2 TRBJ2-7 TRBV29-1 medium-sized CSAEAGGSLEQYF TGCAGCGCGGAAGCGGGAGGGAGCCTAGAGCAGTACTTC
. TRBJ1-3 TRBV7-2 . CASSLAPSSGNTIYF TGTGCCAGCAGCTTAGCCCCGAGCTCTGGAAACACCATATATTTT
. TRBJ1-1 TRBV30 . CAWGADKNTEAFF TGTGCCTGGGGGGCGGATAAGAACACTGAAGCTTTCTTT
TRBD1 TRBJ2-3 TRBV5-1 . CASSITGGGGDTQYF TGCGCCAGCAGCATCACAGGGGGCGGCGGAGATACGCAGTATTTT
. TRBJ2-2 TRBV7-2 medium-sized CASSPQTGTGELFF TGTGCCAGCAGCCCGCAGACAGGTACCGGGGAGCTGTTTTTT
. TRBJ2-7 TRBV28 . CASSFLYEQYF TGTGCCAGCAGTTTTCTATACGAGCAGTACTTC
. TRBJ2-3 TRBV9 . CASSVGSGHTDTQYF TGTGCCAGCAGCGTAGGCAGCGGACACACAGATACGCAGTATTTT
TRBD2 TRBJ2-5 TRBV7-2 once CASSLGTSGKYQETQYF TGTGCCAGCAGCTTGGGGACTAGCGGGAAGTACCAAGAGACCCAGTACTTC
. TRBJ2-3 TRBV28 large CASSWDGSSTTDTQYF TGTGCCAGCAGTTGGGATGGGAGTTCAACCACAGATACGCAGTATTTT
. TRBJ2-7 TRBV5-5 . CASSPGTVAYEQYF TGTGCCAGCAGCCCCGGGACGGTGGCCTACGAGCAGTACTTC
. TRBJ1-5 TRBV28 . CASSSGGPSLQPQHF TGTGCCAGCAGTTCCGGGGGTCCATCACTCCAGCCCCAGCATTTT
TRBD2 TRBJ2-7 TRBV5-6 . CASSVREGYEQYF TGTGCCAGCAGCGTACGGGAGGGCTACGAGCAGTACTTC
. TRBJ1-1 TRBV27 . CASSLQGGKTEAFF TGTGCCAGCAGTTTACAGGGAGGAAAGACTGAAGCTTTCTTT
. TRBJ1-5 TRBV6-1 few CASSARGGDRNQPQHF TGTGCCAGCAGTGCCAGGGGAGGGGATCGCAATCAGCCCCAGCATTTT
. TRBJ2-7 TRBV7-2 . CASSSRFGEQYF TGTGCCAGCAGCTCTAGGTTTGGCGAGCAGTACTTC
. TRBJ1-3 TRBV6-5 . CASSYSLDYLGNTIYF TGTGCCAGCAGTTACTCGTTAGACTACCTAGGAAACACCATATATTTT
. TRBJ1-1 TRBV5-1 . CASRPGDTGLYMNTEAFF TGCGCCAGCAGGCCAGGGGACACAGGCCTCTACATGAACACTGAAGCTTTCTTT
. TRBJ2-7 TRBV6-6 . CASSYADSYEQYF TGTGCCAGCAGTTATGCGGATTCCTACGAGCAGTACTTC
. TRBJ1-3 TRBV5-6 . CASTYRVSLSGNTIYF TGTGCCAGCACCTACAGGGTTTCTCTCTCTGGAAACACCATATATTTT
. TRBJ2-3 TRBV28 . CASSYGGVDTQYF TGTGCCAGCAGTTATGGCGGGGTAGATACGCAGTATTTT
. TRBJ1-1 TRBV27 . CASSLLPQGNTEAFF TGTGCCAGCAGTTTATTGCCCCAGGGGAACACTGAAGCTTTCTTT